A single sample is the source of the 18 T cell receptor beta chains below, sequenced in a study of CXCR3-negative and CXCR3-positive naive CD8 T cells. The TRB libraries of cDNA were built by UMI-labeled 5' RACE. TCRdb re-analyzed the 5' RACE reads; it lists each CDR3 protein once, without DNA. The sample totals 40,000 to 45,000 distinct CDR3 sequences. Specimen: memory CD8+ T cells from blood. All receptors come from a human donor in good health. Some clones in this sample may be carry-over from other donors' samples.

The chain couples TRBV27 to TRBJ2-3; TCRdb returns TRBD2, unconfirmable since there is no DNA. The CDR3 length is 18 residues. CDR1 and CDR2 (germline): MNHEY, SMNVEV (reference sequence). The CDR3 loop is CASSPTSGTRRLPDTQYF.

This sequence joins TRBV12-3 or TRBV12-4 and TRBJ2-1. The CDR3 spans 12 residues. The CDR3 here is CASTFVRREQFF.

The chain has TRBV29-1 and TRBJ2-5; absent DNA, TCRdb's TRBD1 call cannot be checked. Germline loops: CDR1 SQVTM, CDR2 ANQGSEA. CDR3 length: 14 residues. The CDR3 loop reads CSVVSGATQETQYF.

The J gene is TRBJ2-7, the V gene TRBV20-1; the TRBD2 assignment by TCRdb is unverifiable without DNA. The CDR3 covers 12 residues. Germline CDR1 is DFQATT and CDR2 is SNEGSKA (reference sequence). CDR3 residues: CSASGLAYEQYF.

The chain is built from TRBV28 and TRBJ1-1; TCRdb lists TRBD1, though no DNA is available to test this call. Germline CDR1 reads MDHEN; CDR2 reads SYDVKM. The CDR3 is 14 residues long. CDR3 protein: CASSHSRGLLEAFF.

This chain joins TRBV7-2 and TRBJ1-2. CDR1 is SGHTA, CDR2 FQGNSA, per germline. The CDR3 totals 15 residues. The CDR3 spells CASSLLILNNYVYTF.

Here the CDR3 reads CSVDHRSYNEQFF. The V gene is TRBV29-1, the J gene TRBJ2-1. The germline V gene encodes CDR1 SQVTM and CDR2 ANQGSEA. The CDR3 is 13 amino acids.

Its frequency marks this clonotype as medium-sized. The chain is built from TRBV28 and TRBJ2-7; the TCRdb call, TRBD1, lacks DNA for checking. The CDR3 has 14 amino acids. Germline CDR1 and CDR2: MDHEN and SYDVKM. The CDR3: CASPPPGSSYEQYF.

The V and J genes are TRBV7-3 and TRBJ1-5; the TCRdb D gene call, TRBD1, has no DNA to confirm it. The V gene's germline CDR1 is SGHTA and CDR2 FQGTGA. The CDR3 contains 13 residues. This CDR3 is CASSQKGDQPQHF. The full variable domain, completed using reference TRBV7-3 and TRBJ1-5, is GAGVSQTPSNKVTEKGKYVELRCDPISGHTALYWYRQSLGQGPEFLIYFQGTGAADDSGLPNDRFFAVRPEGSVSTLKIQRTERGDSAVYLCASSQKGDQPQHFGDGTRLSIL.

The chain joins TRBV5-1 to TRBJ1-1; TCRdb reports TRBD1, a call that lacks DNA to check it against. CDR3 length: 15 residues. Per germline, CDR1 SGHRS and CDR2 YFSETQ. The CDR3 protein is CASSLALPGDTEAFF.

This sequence joins TRBV4-2 and TRBJ1-1; the TRBD1 assignment by TCRdb is unverifiable without DNA. The CDR3 runs to 14 residues. Germline CDR1 LGHNA, CDR2 YNFKEQ. CDR3 amino acids: CASSQDGGDTEAFF.

The chain is built from TRBV30 and TRBJ2-1. This CDR3 is 12 amino acids long. Looked up from germline, CDR1 is GTSNPN and CDR2 is SVGIG (reference sequence). CDR3 sequence reads: CAWSAAYNEQFF.

According to its frequency, this clonotype is medium-sized. The chain couples TRBV2 to TRBJ2-2. This CDR3 is 11 amino acids long. Germline V gives CDR1 SNHLY, CDR2 FYNNEI. The CDR3 sequence is CASSEGGELFF.

The chain employs TRBV29-1 and TRBJ2-5; TCRdb designates TRBD1, a call that cannot be tested without DNA. CDR3 size: 15 residues. CDR1 SQVTM and CDR2 ANQGSEA come from the germline V gene. CDR3 region: CSVRSTGASRETQYF.

The gene calls are TRBV28 and TRBJ2-5; TCRdb lists TRBD1, though no DNA is available to test this call. Germline values: CDR1 MDHEN, CDR2 SYDVKM. The CDR3 consists of 16 residues. The CDR3: CASSLLTDSAQETQYF. Based on the CDR3 plus reference TRBV28 and TRBJ2-5, the full variable domain is DVKVTQSSRYLVKRTGEKVFLECVQDMDHENMFWYRQDPGLGLRLIYFSYDVKMKEKGDIPEGYSVSREKKERFSLILESASTNQTSMYLCASSLLTDSAQETQYFGPGTRLLVL.

The chain joins TRBV20-1 to TRBJ2-3; TCRdb gives TRBD2 as the D gene, but with no DNA this cannot be confirmed. Germline V gene sequence: CDR1 DFQATT, CDR2 SNEGSKA (reference sequence). This CDR3 spans 15 amino acids. CDR3 protein: CSARDRAGGPDTQYF.

The CDR3 sequence: CATSTIPEDREKYNEQFF. The rearrangement uses TRBV15 and TRBJ2-1; the D call from TCRdb, TRBD1, cannot be confirmed without DNA. The CDR3 is 18 residues long. Germline loops: CDR1 LNHNV, CDR2 YYDKDF (reference sequence). The full variable domain, its missing parts supplied by reference TRBV15 and TRBJ2-1, is DAMVIQNPRYQVTQFGKPVTLSCSQTLNHNVMYWYQQKSSQAPKLLFHYYDKDFNNEADTPDNFQSRRPNTSFCFLDIRSPGLGDTAMYLCATSTIPEDREKYNEQFFGPGTRLTVL.

V usage is TRBV3-1 and J usage is TRBJ2-1; the TCRdb D gene call, TRBD2, has no DNA to confirm it. CDR1 is LGHDT, CDR2 YNNKEL, per germline (reference sequence). The CDR3 contains 16 residues. CDR3 in amino acids: CASSQRASGAFDEQFF.